Sequencing of this TCR beta chain was carried out in a study of blood T cell repertoires in COVID-19. Looking at the study overall: Sample material is recorded as cDNA or gDNA derived from T cells, B-cell-depleted T cells, or PBMCs.

J was trimmed by 1 base and V by 4 bases; bases with no gene match: 5. The CDR3 contains 17 residues. Germline V lookup: CDR1 LGHDT, CDR2 YNNKEL (reference sequence). Under the authors' procedure: Amplifying reference gene primers gave estimates of nucleated cell counts. Libraries were prepared by immunoSEQ multiplex PCR; TCRdb keeps only in-frame clonotypes and omits some of them. V and J calls plus clone size are reproduced from that table; the DNA served to infer D and trimming. Here the sample spans tens of thousands of clones, 85% being singletons. The sequenced material came from peripheral blood. The chain carries TRBV3-1 (or the pseudogene TRBV3-2) and TRBJ2-1, with 12 nucleotides matching TRBD2. This TCR came from a man aged 50-59 years with acute or convalescent COVID-19. CDR3 region: CASSRRTSGDSYNEQFF. The CDR3 DNA reads TGTGCCAGCAGCCGCCGGACTAGCGGGGATTCCTACAATGAGCAGTTCTTC.